The rows below give T cell receptor beta chains drawn from one sample of a study of cytomegalovirus exposure and HLA in healthy donors. The table came from immunoSEQ multiplex PCR; TCRdb's copy has only in-frame clones and leaves some out. The sample comprises around 39,000 clones, around 77% of which are singletons, and roughly 1.5% rests with the top ten. What was sequenced was PBMCs. These receptors all stem from a man aged 30 to 45 in good health and CMV-seronegative. Each CDR3 is given with its conserved first and last residue. Fields, in order: clone size, J gene, D gene, V gene, CDR3 protein, CDR3 DNA. D genes are given only for firm matches. Clone size is given for some rows only: seen once, a few or many times, or a class if the clone is expanded.

clone size: .
J gene: TRBJ2-5
D gene: .
V gene: TRBV15
CDR3 protein: CATSRGRGRSQETQYF
CDR3 DNA: TGTGCCACCAGCAGAGGTCGCGGTAGAAGCCAAGAGACCCAGTACTTC

clone size: .
J gene: TRBJ1-1
D gene: TRBD1
V gene: TRBV7-3
CDR3 protein: CASSLYRTGGVYTEAFF
CDR3 DNA: TGTGCCAGCAGCTTATATAGGACAGGGGGCGTTTACACTGAAGCTTTCTTT

clone size: .
J gene: TRBJ1-5
D gene: .
V gene: TRBV25-1
CDR3 protein: CASSGQKNQPQHF
CDR3 DNA: TGTGCCAGCAGTGGACAAAAAAATCAGCCCCAGCATTTT

clone size: medium-sized
J gene: TRBJ1-1
D gene: TRBD1
V gene: TRBV18
CDR3 protein: CASSPGTVEAFF
CDR3 DNA: TGTGCCAGCTCACCGGGGACAGTTGAAGCTTTCTTT

clone size: .
J gene: TRBJ2-7
D gene: TRBD1
V gene: TRBV23-1
CDR3 protein: CASSQRTSIRDRSSYEQYF
CDR3 DNA: TGCGCCAGCAGTCAGCGAACTTCCATCCGGGACAGGAGCTCCTACGAGCAGTACTTC

clone size: .
J gene: TRBJ2-3
D gene: .
V gene: TRBV5-1
CDR3 protein: CASLRDSQFTDTQYF
CDR3 DNA: TGCGCCAGCCTCCGGGACTCCCAATTCACAGATACGCAGTATTTT

clone size: .
J gene: TRBJ2-7
D gene: .
V gene: TRBV7-9
CDR3 protein: CASSLQNYEQYF
CDR3 DNA: TGTGCCAGCAGCTTACAAAACTACGAGCAGTACTTC

clone size: .
J gene: TRBJ2-7
D gene: TRBD1
V gene: TRBV30
CDR3 protein: CAWGQAYEQYF
CDR3 DNA: TGTGCCTGGGGACAGGCCTACGAGCAGTACTTC

clone size: .
J gene: TRBJ2-2
D gene: .
V gene: TRBV6-1
CDR3 protein: CASGWTDFTGELFF
CDR3 DNA: TGTGCCAGCGGGTGGACAGATTTCACCGGGGAGCTGTTTTTT

clone size: once
J gene: TRBJ2-7
D gene: TRBD2
V gene: TRBV19
CDR3 protein: CASSGSGRRSYEQYF
CDR3 DNA: TGTGCCAGTAGTGGGAGCGGGAGGCGGTCCTACGAGCAGTACTTC

clone size: .
J gene: TRBJ2-1
D gene: .
V gene: TRBV5-1
CDR3 protein: CASTLQGANEQFF
CDR3 DNA: TGCGCCAGCACCCTACAGGGCGCCAATGAGCAGTTCTTC

clone size: .
J gene: TRBJ1-2
D gene: .
V gene: TRBV5-1
CDR3 protein: CASSLGGYYGYTF
CDR3 DNA: TGCGCCAGCAGCTTGGGCGGGTACTATGGCTACACCTTC

clone size: .
J gene: TRBJ1-2
D gene: .
V gene: TRBV2
CDR3 protein: CASSVRSVSNYGYTF
CDR3 DNA: TGTGCCAGCAGTGTCCGTTCAGTATCTAACTATGGCTACACCTTC

clone size: .
J gene: TRBJ2-2
D gene: .
V gene: TRBV18
CDR3 protein: CASSSRNTGELFF
CDR3 DNA: TGTGCCAGCTCATCGAGGAACACCGGGGAGCTGTTTTTT

clone size: .
J gene: TRBJ2-7
D gene: TRBD2
V gene: TRBV11-3
CDR3 protein: CASSLNRSGLANYEQYF
CDR3 DNA: TGTGCCAGCAGCTTAAACCGATCGGGACTAGCGAACTACGAGCAGTACTTC

clone size: .
J gene: TRBJ2-2
D gene: TRBD2
V gene: TRBV5-4
CDR3 protein: CASSRQGTSLNTGELFF
CDR3 DNA: TGTGCCAGCAGCCGCCAGGGGACTAGTTTGAACACCGGGGAGCTGTTTTTT